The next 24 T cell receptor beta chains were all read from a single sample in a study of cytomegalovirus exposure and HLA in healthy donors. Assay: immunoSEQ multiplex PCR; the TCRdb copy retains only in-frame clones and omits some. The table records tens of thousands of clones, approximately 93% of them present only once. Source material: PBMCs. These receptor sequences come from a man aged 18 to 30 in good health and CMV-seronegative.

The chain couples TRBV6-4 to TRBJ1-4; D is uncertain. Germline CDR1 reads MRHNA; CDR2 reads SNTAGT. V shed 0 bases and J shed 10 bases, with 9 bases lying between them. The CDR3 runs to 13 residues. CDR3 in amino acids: CASSDSEGGKLFF. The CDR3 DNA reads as TGTGCCAGCAGTGACTCAGAGGGCGGAAAACTGTTTTTT.

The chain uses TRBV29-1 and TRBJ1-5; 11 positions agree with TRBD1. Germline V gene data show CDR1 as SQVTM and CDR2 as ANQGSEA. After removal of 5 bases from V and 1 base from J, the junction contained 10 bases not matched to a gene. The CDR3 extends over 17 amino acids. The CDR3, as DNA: TGCAGCGTTTCCGGGACAGGGGGGAAAAACAGCAATCAGCCCCAGCATTTT. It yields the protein CSVSGTGGKNSNQPQHF.

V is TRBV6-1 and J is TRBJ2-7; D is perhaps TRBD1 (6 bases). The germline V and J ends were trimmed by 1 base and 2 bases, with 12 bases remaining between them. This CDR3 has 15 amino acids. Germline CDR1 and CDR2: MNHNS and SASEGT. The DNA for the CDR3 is TGTGCCAGCAGTGAAGTTGGTCAGGGGCCCTACGAGCAGTACTTC. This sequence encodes CASSEVGQGPYEQYF.

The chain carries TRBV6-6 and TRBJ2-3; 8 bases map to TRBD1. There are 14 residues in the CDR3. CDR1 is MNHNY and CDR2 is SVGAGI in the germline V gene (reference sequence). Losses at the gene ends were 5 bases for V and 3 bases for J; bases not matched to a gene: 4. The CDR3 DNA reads TGTGCCAGCAGTCCGGGACAGGCAACAGATACGCAGTATTTT. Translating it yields CASSPGQATDTQYF.

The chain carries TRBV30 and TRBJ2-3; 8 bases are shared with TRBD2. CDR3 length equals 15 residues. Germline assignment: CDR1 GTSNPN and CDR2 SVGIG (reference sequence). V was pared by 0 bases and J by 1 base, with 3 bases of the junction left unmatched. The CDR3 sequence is CAWSVISGGTDTQYF. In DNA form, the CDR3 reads TGTGCCTGGAGTGTAATTAGCGGGGGCACAGATACGCAGTATTTT.

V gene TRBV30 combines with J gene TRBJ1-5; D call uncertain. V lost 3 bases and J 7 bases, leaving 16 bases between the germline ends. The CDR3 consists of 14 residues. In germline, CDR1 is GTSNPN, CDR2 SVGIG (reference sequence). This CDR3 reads CAWSLDWALQPQHF. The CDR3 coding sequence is TGTGCCTGGAGCCTGGACTGGGCCTTACAGCCCCAGCATTTT.

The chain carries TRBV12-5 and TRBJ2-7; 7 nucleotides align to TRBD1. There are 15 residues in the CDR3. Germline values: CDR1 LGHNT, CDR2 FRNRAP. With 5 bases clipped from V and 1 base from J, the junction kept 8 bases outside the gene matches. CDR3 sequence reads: CASGPQGKRSYEQYF. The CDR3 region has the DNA TGTGCTAGTGGTCCACAGGGGAAGAGGTCCTACGAGCAGTACTTC.

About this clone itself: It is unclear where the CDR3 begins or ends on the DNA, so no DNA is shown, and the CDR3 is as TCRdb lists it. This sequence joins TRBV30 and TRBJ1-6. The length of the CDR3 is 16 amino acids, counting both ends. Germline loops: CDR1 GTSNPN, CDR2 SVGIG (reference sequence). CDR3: CAWSVLRRSGNSPLHF.

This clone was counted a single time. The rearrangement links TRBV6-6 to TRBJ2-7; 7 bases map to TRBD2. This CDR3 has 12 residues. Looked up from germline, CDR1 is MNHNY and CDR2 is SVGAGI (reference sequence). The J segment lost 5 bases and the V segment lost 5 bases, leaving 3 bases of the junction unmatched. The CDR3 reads CASSGGGDEQYF. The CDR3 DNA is TGTGCCAGCAGTGGGGGAGGGGACGAGCAGTACTTC.

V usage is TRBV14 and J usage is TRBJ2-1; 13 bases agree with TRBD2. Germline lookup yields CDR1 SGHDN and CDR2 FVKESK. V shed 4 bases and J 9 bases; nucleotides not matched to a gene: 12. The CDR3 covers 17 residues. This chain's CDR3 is CASSLGPGLAGQGEQFF. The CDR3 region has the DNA TGTGCCAGCAGCCTGGGACCGGGACTAGCGGGACAGGGTGAGCAGTTCTTC.

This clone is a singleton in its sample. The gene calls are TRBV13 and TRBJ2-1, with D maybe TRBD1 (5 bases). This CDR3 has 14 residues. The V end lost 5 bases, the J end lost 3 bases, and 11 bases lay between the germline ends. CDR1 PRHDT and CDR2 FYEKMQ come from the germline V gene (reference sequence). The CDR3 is CASSLRTYYNEQFF. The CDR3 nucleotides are TGTGCCAGCAGCCTCCGGACATACTACAATGAGCAGTTCTTC.

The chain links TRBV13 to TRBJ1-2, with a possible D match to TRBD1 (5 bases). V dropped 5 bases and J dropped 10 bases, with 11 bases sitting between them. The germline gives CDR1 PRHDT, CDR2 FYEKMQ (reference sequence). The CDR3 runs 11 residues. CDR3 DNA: TGTGCCAGCAGCCTAGACAGAACCTACACCTTC. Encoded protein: CASSLDRTYTF.

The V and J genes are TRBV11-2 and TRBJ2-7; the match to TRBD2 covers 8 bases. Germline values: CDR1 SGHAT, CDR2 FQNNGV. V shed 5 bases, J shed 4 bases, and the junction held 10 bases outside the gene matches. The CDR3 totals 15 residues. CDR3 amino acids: CASSTSGGGVYEQYF. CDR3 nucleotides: TGTGCCAGCAGCACAAGCGGGGGAGGAGTTTACGAGCAGTACTTC.

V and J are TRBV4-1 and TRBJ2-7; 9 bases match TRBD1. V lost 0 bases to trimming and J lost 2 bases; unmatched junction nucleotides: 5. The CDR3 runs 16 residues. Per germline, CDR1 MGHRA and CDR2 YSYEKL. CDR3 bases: TGCGCCAGCAGCCAAGAAAGGGGACAGGGAACCTACGAGCAGTACTTC. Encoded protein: CASSQERGQGTYEQYF.

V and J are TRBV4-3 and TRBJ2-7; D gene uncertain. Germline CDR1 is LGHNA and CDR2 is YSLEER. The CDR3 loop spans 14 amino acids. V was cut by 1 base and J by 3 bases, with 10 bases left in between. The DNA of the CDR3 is TGCGCCAGCAGCCAAGCGGAGAAGGACTACGAGCAGTACTTC. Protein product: CASSQAEKDYEQYF.

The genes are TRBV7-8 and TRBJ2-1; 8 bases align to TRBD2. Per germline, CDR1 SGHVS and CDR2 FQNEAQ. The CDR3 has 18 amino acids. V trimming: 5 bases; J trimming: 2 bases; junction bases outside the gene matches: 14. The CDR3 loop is CASSPRYTGTRPYNEQFF. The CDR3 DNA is TGTGCCAGCAGCCCCAGGTATACCGGGACTAGGCCCTACAATGAGCAGTTCTTC.

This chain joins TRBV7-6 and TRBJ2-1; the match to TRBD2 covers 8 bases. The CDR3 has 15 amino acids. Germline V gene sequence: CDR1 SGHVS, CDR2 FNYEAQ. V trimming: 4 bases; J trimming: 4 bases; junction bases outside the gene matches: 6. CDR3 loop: CASSSWKRGYNEQFF. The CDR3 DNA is TGTGCCAGCAGCTCGTGGAAGCGGGGGTACAATGAGCAGTTCTTC.

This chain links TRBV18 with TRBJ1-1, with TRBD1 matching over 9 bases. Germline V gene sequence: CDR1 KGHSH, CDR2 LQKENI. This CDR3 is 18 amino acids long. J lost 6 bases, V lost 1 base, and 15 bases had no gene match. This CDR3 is CASSPQSVGQGPSPEAFF. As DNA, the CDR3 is TGTGCCAGCTCACCACAGAGTGTGGGACAGGGTCCGTCGCCTGAAGCTTTCTTT.

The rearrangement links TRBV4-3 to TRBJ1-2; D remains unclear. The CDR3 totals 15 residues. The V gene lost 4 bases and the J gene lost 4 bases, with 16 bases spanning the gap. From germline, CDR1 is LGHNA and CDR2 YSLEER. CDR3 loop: CASSLARVALYGYTF. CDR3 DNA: TGCGCCAGCAGCCTTGCCCGAGTTGCTCTCTATGGCTACACCTTC.

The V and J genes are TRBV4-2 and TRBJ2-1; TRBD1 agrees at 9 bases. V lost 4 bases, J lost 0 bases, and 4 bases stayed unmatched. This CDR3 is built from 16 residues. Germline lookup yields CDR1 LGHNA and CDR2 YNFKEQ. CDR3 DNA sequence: TGTGCCAGCAGCCGTCTGACAGGGGGCTCCTACAATGAGCAGTTCTTC. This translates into CASSRLTGGSYNEQFF.

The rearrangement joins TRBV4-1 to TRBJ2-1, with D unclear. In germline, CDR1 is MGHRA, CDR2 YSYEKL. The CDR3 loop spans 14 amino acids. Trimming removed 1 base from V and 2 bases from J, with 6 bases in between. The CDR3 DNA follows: TGCGCCAGCAGCCAAGGTAGCACCTACAATGAGCAGTTCTTC. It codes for CASSQGSTYNEQFF.

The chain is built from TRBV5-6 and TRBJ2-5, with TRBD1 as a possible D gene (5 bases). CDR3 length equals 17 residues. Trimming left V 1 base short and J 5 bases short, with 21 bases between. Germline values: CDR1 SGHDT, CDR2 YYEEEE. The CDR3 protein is CASSLRQGYDPRETQYF. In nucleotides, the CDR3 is TGTGCCAGCAGCTTGCGGCAGGGTTACGACCCGCGGGAGACCCAGTACTTC.

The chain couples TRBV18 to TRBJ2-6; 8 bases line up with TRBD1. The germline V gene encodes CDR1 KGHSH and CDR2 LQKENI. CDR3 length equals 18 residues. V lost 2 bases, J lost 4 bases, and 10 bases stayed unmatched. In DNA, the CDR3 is TGTGCCAGCTCACCAAGAGCGGCAGGGGGCGCCGGGGCCAACGTCCTGACTTTC. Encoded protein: CASSPRAAGGAGANVLTF.

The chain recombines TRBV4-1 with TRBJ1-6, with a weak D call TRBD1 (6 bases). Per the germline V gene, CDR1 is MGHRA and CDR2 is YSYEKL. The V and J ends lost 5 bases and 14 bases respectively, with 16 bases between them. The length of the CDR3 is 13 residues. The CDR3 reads CASSTLGGDTLHF. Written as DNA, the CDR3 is TGCGCCAGCAGCACATTGGGAGGGGACACCCTCCACTTT.